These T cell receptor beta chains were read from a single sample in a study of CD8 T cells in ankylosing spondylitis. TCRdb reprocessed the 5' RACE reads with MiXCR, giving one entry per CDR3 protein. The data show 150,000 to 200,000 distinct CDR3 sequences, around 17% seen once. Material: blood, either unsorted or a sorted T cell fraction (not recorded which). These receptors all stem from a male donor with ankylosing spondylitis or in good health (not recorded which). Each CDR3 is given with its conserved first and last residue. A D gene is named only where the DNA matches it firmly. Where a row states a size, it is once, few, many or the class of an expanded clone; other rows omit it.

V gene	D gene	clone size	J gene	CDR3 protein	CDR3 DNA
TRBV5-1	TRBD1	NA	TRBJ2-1	CASSLDQDRGQEQFF	TGCGCCAGCAGCCTTGATCAAGACAGGGGGCAGGAGCAGTTCTTC
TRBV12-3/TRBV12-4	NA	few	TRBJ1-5	CASQLGGRQAQHF	TGTGCCAGTCAACTCGGGGGCCGCCAGGCCCAGCATTTT
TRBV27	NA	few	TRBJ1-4	CASSFPNGKLFF	TGTGCCAGCAGTTTCCCAAACGGAAAACTGTTTTTT
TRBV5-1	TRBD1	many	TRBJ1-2	CASSLDRGQVDYGYTF	TGCGCCAGCAGCTTGGACAGGGGGCAAGTAGATTATGGCTACACCTTC
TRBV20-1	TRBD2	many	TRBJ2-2	CSARDLSSGRAGELFF	TGCAGTGCTAGAGATCTCAGTAGCGGGAGGGCCGGGGAGCTGTTTTTT
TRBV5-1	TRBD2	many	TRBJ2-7	CASSFLAGDSYEQYF	TGCGCCAGCAGCTTTTTAGCGGGGGATTCCTACGAGCAGTACTTC
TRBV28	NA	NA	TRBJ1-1	CAVAANTEAFF	TGTGCAGTGGCAGCCAACACTGAGGCTTTCTTT
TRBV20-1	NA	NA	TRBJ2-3	CSARDEGGSTDTQYF	TGCAGTGCTAGAGATGAGGGCGGGAGCACAGATACGCAGTATTTT
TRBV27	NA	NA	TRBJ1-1	CASGVRTGNTEAFF	TGTGCCAGCGGCGTTCGAACAGGGAACACTGAAGCTTTCTTT
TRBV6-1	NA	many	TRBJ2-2	CASLSTGTGELFF	TGTGCCAGCCTCTCGACAGGCACCGGGGAGCTGTTTTTT
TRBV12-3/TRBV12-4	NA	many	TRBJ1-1	CASSLMGGGAEAFF	TGTGCCAGCAGTTTAATGGGGGGAGGAGCTGAAGCTTTCTTT
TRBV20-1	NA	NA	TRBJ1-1	CSAEVGAGTEAFF	TGCAGTGCCGAGGTTGGTGCCGGCACTGAAGCTTTCTTT
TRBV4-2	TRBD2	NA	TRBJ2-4	CASSQQPGTSLAKNIQYF	TGTGCCAGCAGCCAGCAACCCGGGACTAGCCTAGCCAAAAACATTCAGTACTTC
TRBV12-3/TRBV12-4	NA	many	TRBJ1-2	CASSLGPGVYGYTF	TGTGCCAGCAGTTTGGGCCCTGGGGTCTATGGCTACACCTTC
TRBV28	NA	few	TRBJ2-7	CASSLPGLAVPYEQYF	TGTGCCAGCAGTTTACCGGGCTTGGCGGTTCCCTACGAGCAGTACTTC
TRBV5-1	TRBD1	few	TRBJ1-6	CASSEDRATSPLHF	TGCGCCAGCAGCGAGGACAGGGCGACCTCACCCCTCCACTTT
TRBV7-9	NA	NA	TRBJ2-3	CASSLALFTDTQYF	TGTGCCAGCAGCTTAGCACTTTTCACAGATACGCAGTATTTT
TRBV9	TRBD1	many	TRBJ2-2	CASSARQGTGELFF	TGTGCCAGCAGTGCCAGACAGGGGACCGGGGAGCTGTTTTTT
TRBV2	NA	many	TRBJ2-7	CASSLHQGRYEQYF	TGTGCCAGCAGTTTACACCAGGGACGGTACGAGCAGTACTTC
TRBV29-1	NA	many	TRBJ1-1	CTVASSLVGGSWNTEAFF	TGCACCGTAGCCTCGTCGCTCGTCGGGGGAAGTTGGAACACTGAAGCTTTCTTT
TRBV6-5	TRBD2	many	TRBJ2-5	CASSYLSGGETQYF	TGTGCCAGCAGTTACCTTAGCGGGGGAGAGACCCAGTACTTC
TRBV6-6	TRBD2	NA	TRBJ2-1	CASSYSGGYNEQFF	TGTGCCAGCAGTTACTCCGGGGGGTACAATGAGCAGTTCTTC
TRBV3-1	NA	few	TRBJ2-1	CASSQDVAEGANEQFF	TGTGCCAGCAGCCAAGATGTGGCGGAGGGGGCCAATGAGCAGTTCTTC
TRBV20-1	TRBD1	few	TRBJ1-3	CSVSTGTGASGNTIYF	TGCAGTGTTTCTACCGGGACAGGGGCCTCTGGAAACACCATATATTTT
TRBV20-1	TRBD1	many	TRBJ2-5	CSARPRQGASETQYF	TGCAGTGCTAGACCTAGACAGGGGGCGAGTGAGACCCAGTACTTC
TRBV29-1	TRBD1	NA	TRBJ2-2	CSVVGQGAVGELFF	TGCAGCGTAGTGGGACAGGGGGCTGTCGGGGAGCTGTTTTTT